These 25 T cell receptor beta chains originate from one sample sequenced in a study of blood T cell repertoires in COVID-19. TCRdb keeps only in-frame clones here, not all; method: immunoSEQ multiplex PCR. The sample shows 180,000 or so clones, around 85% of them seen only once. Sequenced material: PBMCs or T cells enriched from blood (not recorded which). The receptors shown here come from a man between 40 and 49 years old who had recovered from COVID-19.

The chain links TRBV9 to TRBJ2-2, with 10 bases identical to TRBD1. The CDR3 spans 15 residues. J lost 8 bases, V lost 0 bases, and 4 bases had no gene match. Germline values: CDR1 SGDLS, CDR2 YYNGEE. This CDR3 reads CASSVVGTGEGELFF. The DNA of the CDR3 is TGTGCCAGCAGCGTAGTGGGGACAGGGGAAGGGGAGCTGTTTTTT.

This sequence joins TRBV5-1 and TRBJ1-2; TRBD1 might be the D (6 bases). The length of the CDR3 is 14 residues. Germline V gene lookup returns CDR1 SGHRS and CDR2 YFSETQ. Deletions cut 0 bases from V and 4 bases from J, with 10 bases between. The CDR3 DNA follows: TGCGCCAGCAGCTTGGGACAGGACTTCTATGGCTACACCTTC. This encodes CASSLGQDFYGYTF.

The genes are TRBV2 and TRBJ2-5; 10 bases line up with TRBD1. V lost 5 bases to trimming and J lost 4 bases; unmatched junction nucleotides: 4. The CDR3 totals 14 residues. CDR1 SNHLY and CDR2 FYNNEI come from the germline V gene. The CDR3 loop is CASSPRTGGETQYF. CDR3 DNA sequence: TGTGCCAGCAGTCCCAGGACAGGGGGAGAGACCCAGTACTTC.

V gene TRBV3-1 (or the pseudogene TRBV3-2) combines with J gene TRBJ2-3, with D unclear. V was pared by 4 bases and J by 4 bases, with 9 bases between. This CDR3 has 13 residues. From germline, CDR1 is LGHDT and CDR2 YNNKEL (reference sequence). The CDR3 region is CASSPSEADTQYF. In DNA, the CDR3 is TGTGCCAGCAGCCCGAGCGAGGCAGATACGCAGTATTTT.

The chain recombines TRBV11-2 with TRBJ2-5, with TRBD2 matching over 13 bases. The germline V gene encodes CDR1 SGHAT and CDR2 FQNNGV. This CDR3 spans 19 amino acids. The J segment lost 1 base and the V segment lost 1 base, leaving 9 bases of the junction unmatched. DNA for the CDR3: TGTGCCAGCAGCTTAGGGCGGACTAGCGGGAGAGGGGCCCAAGAGACCCAGTACTTC. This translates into CASSLGRTSGRGAQETQYF. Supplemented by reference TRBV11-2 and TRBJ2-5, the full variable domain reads EAGVAQSPRYKIIEKRQSVAFWCNPISGHATLYWYQQILGQGPKLLIQFQNNGVVDDSQLPKDRFSAERLKGVDSTLKIQPAKLEDSAVYLCASSLGRTSGRGAQETQYFGPGTRLLVL.

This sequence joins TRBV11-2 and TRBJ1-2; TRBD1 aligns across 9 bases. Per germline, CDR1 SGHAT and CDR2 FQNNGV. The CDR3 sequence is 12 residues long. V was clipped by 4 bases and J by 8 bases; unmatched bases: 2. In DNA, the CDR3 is TGTGCCAGCAGCTACAGGGGGCTCGGCTACACCTTC. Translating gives CASSYRGLGYTF.

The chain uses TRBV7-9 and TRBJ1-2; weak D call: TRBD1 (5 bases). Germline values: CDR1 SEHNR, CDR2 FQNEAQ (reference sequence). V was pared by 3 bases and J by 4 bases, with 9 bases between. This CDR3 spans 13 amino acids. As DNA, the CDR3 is TGTGCCAGCAGCTTTCCAGGGCCCTATGGCTACACCTTC. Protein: CASSFPGPYGYTF.

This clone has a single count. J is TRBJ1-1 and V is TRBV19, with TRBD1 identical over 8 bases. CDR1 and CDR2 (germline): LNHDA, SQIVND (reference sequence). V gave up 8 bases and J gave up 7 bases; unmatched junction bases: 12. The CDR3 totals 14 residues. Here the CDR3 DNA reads TGTGCCAGTCGCGACCGCAAGACAGGGGATGAAGCTTTCTTT. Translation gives CASRDRKTGDEAFF. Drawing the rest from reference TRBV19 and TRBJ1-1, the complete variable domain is DGGITQSPKYLFRKEGQNVTLSCEQNLNHDAMYWYRQDPGQGLRLIYYSQIVNDFQKGDIAEGYSVSREKKESFPLTVTSAQKNPTAFYLCASRDRKTGDEAFFGQGTRLTVV.

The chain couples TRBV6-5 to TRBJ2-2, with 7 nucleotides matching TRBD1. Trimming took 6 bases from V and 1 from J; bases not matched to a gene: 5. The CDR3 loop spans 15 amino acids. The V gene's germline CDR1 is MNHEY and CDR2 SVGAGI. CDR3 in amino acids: CASRSQGLNTGELFF. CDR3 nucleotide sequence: TGTGCCAGCAGGTCACAGGGGCTGAACACCGGGGAGCTGTTTTTT.

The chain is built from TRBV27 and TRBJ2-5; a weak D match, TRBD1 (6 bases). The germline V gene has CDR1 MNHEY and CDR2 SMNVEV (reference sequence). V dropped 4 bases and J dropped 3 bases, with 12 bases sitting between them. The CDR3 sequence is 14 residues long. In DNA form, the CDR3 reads TGTGCCAGCAGTTGGACAGCAAGAAAAGAGACCCAGTACTTC. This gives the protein CASSWTARKETQYF.

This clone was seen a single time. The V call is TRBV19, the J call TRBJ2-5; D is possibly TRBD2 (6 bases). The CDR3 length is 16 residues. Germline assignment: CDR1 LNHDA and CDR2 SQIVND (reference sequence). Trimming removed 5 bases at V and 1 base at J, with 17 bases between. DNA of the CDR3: TGTGCCAGTAGTCTTGTCTGGCGGGGTTCCCAAGAGACCCAGTACTTC. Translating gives CASSLVWRGSQETQYF.

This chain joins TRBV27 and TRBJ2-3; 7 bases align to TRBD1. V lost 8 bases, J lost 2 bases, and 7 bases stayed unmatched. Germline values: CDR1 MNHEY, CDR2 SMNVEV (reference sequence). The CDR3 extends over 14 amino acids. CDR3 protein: CASAKGQHTDTQYF. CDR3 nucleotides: TGTGCCAGCGCTAAGGGACAGCACACAGATACGCAGTATTTT.

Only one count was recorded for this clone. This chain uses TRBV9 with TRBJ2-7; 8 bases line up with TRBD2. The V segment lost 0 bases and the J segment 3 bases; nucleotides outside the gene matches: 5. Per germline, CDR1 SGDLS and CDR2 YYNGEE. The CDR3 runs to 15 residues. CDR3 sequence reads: CASSVGVAGHYEQYF. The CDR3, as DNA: TGTGCCAGCAGCGTAGGAGTAGCGGGGCACTACGAGCAGTACTTC.

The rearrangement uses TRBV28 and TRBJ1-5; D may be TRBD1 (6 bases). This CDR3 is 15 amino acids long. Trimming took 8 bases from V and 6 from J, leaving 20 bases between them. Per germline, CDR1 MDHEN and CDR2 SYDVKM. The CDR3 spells CASERGGGRGQPQHF. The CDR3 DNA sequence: TGTGCCAGCGAAAGGGGCGGGGGCCGCGGTCAGCCCCAGCATTTT.

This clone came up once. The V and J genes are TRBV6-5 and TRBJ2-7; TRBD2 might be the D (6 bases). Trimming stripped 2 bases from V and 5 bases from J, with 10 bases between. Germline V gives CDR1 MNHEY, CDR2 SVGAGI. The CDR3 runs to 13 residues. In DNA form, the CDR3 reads TGTGCCAGCAGTTACGGACCGGGGGACGAGCAGTACTTC. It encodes CASSYGPGDEQYF.

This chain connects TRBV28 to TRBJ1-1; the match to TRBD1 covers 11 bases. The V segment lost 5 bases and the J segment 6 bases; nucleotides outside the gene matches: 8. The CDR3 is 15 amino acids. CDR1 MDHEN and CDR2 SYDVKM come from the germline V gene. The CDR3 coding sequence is TGTGCCAGCAGTGCGCGGACAGGGGGCTTCGCTGAAGCTTTCTTT. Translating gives CASSARTGGFAEAFF.

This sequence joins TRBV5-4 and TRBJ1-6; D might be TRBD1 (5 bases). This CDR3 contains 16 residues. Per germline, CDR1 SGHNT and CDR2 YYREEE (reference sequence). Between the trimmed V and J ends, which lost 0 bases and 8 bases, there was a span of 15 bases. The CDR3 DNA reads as TGTGCCAGCAGCTTGGCCAGGCAGGGTTGGGATTCACCCCTCCACTTT. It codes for CASSLARQGWDSPLHF.

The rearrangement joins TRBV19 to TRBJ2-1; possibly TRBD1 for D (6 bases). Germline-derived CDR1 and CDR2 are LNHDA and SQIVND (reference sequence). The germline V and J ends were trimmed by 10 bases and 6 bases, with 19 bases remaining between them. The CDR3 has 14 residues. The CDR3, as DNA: TGTGCCACTTCATCAGGGGCCTCGGGCAATGAGCAGTTCTTC. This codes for CATSSGASGNEQFF.

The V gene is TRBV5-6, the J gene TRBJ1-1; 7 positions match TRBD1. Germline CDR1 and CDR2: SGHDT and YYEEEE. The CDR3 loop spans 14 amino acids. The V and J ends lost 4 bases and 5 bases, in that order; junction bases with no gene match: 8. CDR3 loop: CASSPDRVRTEAFF. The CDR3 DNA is TGTGCCAGCAGCCCCGACAGGGTGAGAACTGAAGCTTTCTTT.

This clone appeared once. CDR3 sequence reads: CASSAPGRVYGYTF. The CDR3 DNA reads TGTGCCAGCAGTGCCCCCGGGCGGGTCTATGGCTACACCTTC. This chain joins TRBV28 and TRBJ1-2; D remains ambiguous. V lost 5 bases to trimming and J lost 4 bases, with 14 bases between them. The CDR3 extends over 14 amino acids. The germline V gene encodes CDR1 MDHEN and CDR2 SYDVKM.

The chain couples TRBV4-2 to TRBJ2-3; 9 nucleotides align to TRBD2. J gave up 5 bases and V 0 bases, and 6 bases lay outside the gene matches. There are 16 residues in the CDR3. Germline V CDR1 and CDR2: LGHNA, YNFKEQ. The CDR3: CASSQDRPSGIDTQYF. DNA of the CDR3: TGTGCCAGCAGCCAAGATCGGCCTAGCGGGATAGATACGCAGTATTTT.

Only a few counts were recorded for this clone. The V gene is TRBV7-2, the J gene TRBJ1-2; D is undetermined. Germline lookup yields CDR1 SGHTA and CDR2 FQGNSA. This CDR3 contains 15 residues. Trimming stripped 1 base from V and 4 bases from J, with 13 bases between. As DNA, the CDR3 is TGTGCCAGCAGCTTAGAAGGAGGGAGCCCCTATGGCTACACCTTC. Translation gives CASSLEGGSPYGYTF. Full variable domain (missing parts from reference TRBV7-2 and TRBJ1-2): GAGVSQSPSNKVTEKGKDVELRCDPISGHTALYWYRQSLGQGLEFLIYFQGNSAPDKSGLPSDRFSAERTGGSVSTLTIQRTQQEDSAVYLCASSLEGGSPYGYTFGSGTRLTVV.

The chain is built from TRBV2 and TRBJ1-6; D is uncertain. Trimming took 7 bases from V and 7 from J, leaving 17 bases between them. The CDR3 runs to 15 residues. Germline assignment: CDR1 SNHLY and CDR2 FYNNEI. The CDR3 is CASKPNGVGNSPLHF. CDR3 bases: TGTGCCAGCAAGCCTAACGGGGTAGGGAATTCACCCCTCCACTTT. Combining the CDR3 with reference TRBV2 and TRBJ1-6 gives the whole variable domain EPEVTQTPSHQVTQMGQEVILRCVPISNHLYFYWYRQILGQKVEFLVSFYNNEISEKSEIFDDQFSVERPDGSNFTLKIRSTKLEDSAMYFCASKPNGVGNSPLHFGNGTRLTVT.

CDR3 in DNA: TGCAGTGTGAGGGTAGGAAACACCATATATTTT. It translates to CSVRVGNTIYF. V usage is TRBV20-1 and J usage is TRBJ1-3, with unresolved D. Germline V CDR1 and CDR2: DFQATT, SNEGSKA (reference sequence). V was pared by 7 bases and J by 4 bases, with 8 bases between. This CDR3 is 11 amino acids long.

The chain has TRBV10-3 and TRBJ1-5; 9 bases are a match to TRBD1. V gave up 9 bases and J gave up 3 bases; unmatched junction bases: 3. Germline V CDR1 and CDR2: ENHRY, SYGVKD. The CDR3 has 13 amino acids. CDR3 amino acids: CAIQGASNQPQHF. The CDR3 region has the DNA TGTGCCATACAGGGGGCTTCCAATCAGCCCCAGCATTTT.